This T cell receptor (beta chain) was documented in a study of brain T cells in children with intractable seizures (dated by TCRdb to about 2021). With regard to the full study: Resected brain tissue from 53 pediatric epilepsy surgery cases was initially screened for immune gene transcripts with a NanoString immunology panel. Eight of the 12 selected surgery cases also had pre-surgery blood sequenced, which left four cases with brain tissue only. Results and caveats for the whole study, not just this receptor: Because sequencing depth differed between pre- and post-surgery blood, the absence of clones from the pre-surgery sample may reflect undersampling. Viral specificity was inferred solely from CDR3 sequence similarity, and the HCMV serostatus of the patients was not known.

The immunoSEQ assay was applied to genomic DNA to generate the TCR beta chain sequences. Per the source publication's procedure: Any CDR3 sequence that did not begin with the conserved framework cysteine at position 104 was removed by hand. To get clonality, the normalized Shannon's Diversity Index was subtracted from one, giving values from 0 (maximal diversity) to 1 (oligoclonal). To check whether a given CDR3 had different frequencies in two samples, for example brain versus blood, chi-squared comparison-of-proportions tests were used. Public clonotypes were found through immuneACCESS searches, while the VDJdb browser was used to judge similarity to known antiviral clonotypes. Here the immuneACCESS table is served through TCRdb, limited to in-frame sequences with V and J called. Missing clones are a known gap in these copies; in checked studies unresolved V genes cover under half, and the rest lacks a known reason. V and J calls and clone size are those listed in that table; D and trimming were worked out from the DNA. This sample holds tens of thousands of clones; around nine tenths were observed only once. The ten largest clones add up to approximately 25% of the sample.

This clone is described as medium-sized (0.01 to 0.1%). Its antigen is unknown. Within one base of it there is no much larger clone, and no base qualities were kept. The time point tag for this specimen amounts to: resected brain tissue, or blood drawn just prior to surgery. The surgery cases that showed the highest brain T cell transcript signatures were chosen for TCR beta chain sequencing of brain tissue, and of blood when it was available. Before surgery, patients had received at least one anti-epileptic drug. TCR-sequenced patients were children with drug-resistant epilepsy due to tuberous sclerosis complex, focal cortical dysplasia, Rasmussen encephalitis or hemimegalencephaly. Blood was drawn right before the epilepsy surgery. Bulk genomic DNA was extracted from unsorted brain tissue and whole blood with the Monarch genomic DNA purification kit. The trim is 0 bases for V and 6 bases for J, with a gap of 4 bases between the germline ends. The CDR3 starts with the cysteine, ends with the phenylalanine, and has 12 residues. Solely the CDR3 DNA is kept, with 36 bases framed from the first base. From a lookup of the germline V gene (reference sequence), CDR1 and CDR2 are SGHNT and YYREEE.

The specimen comprised peripheral blood, sampled at surgery. The V gene is TRBV5-4 and the J gene is TRBJ2-1, with the D gene not confidently named. This clonotype was obtained from a girl aged 2-15 years with Rasmussen encephalitis and intractable seizures. The CDR3 loop reads CASSLGFNEQFF. The nucleotide sequence reads as follows: TGTGCCAGCAGCTTGGGGTTCAATGAGCAGTTCTTC.